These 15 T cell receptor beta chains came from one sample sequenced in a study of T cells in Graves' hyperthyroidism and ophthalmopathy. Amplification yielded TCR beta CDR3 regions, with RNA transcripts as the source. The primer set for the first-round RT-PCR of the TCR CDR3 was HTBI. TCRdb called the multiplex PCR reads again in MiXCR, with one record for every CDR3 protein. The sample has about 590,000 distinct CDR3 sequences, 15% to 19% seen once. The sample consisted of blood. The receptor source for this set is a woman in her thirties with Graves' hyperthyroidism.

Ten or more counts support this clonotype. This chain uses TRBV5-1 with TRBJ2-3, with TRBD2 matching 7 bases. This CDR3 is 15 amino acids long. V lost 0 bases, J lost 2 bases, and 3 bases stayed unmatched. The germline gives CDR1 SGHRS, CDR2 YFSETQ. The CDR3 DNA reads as TGCGCCAGCAGCTTGGGGACTAGTCACACAGATACGCAGTATTTT. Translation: CASSLGTSHTDTQYF. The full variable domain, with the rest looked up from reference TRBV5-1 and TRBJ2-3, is KAGVTQTPRYLIKTRGQQVTLSCSPISGHRSVSWYQQTPGQGLQFLFEYFSETQRNKGNFPGRFSGRQFSNSRSEMNVSTLELGDSALYLCASSLGTSHTDTQYFGPGTRLTVL.

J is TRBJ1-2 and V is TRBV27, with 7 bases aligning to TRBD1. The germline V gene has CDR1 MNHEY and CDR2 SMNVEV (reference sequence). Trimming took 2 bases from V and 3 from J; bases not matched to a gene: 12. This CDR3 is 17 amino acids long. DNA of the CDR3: TGTGCCAGCAGTTTAAGGGGTTCCGGGACAGAACACTATGGCTACACCTTC. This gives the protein CASSLRGSGTEHYGYTF.

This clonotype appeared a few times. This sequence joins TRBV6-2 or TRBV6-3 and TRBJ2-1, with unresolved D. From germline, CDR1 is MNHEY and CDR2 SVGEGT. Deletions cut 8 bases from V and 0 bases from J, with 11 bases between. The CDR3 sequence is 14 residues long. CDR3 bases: TGTGCCAGCTCCCGACACGACTCCTACAATGAGCAGTTCTTC. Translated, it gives CASSRHDSYNEQFF.

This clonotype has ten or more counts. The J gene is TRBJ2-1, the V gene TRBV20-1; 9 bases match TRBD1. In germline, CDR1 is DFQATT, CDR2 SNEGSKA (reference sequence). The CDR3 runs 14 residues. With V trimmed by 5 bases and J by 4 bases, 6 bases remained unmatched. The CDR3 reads CSAQTGGPYNEQFF. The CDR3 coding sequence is TGCAGTGCTCAAACAGGGGGCCCTTACAATGAGCAGTTCTTC.

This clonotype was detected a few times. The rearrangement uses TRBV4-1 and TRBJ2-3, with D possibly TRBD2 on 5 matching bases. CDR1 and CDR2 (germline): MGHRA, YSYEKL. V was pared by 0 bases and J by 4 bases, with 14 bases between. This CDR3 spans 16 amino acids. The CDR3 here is CASSQEGRAAADTQYF. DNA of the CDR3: TGCGCCAGCAGCCAAGAAGGAAGAGCGGCTGCAGATACGCAGTATTTT.

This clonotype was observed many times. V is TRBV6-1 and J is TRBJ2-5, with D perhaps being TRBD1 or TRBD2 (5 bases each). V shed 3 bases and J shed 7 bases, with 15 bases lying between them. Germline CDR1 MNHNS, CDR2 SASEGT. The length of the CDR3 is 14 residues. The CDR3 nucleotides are TGTGCCAGCAGTGACTCTGGGGGACCCAGGACCCAGTACTTC. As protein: CASSDSGGPRTQYF.

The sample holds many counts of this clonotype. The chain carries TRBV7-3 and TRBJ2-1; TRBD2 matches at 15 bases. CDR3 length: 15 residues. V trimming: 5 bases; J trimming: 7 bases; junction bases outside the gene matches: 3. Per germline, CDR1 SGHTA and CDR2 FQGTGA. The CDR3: CASSVGLAGGNEQFF. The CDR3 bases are TGTGCCAGCAGCGTCGGACTAGCGGGAGGGAATGAGCAGTTCTTC. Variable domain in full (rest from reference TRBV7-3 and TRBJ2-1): GAGVSQTPSNKVTEKGKYVELRCDPISGHTALYWYRQSLGQGPEFLIYFQGTGAADDSGLPNDRFFAVRPEGSVSTLKIQRTERGDSAVYLCASSVGLAGGNEQFFGPGTRLTVL.

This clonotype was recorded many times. CDR3 sequence: CASRWDGLQETQYF. The CDR3 nucleotides are TGTGCCAGCCGTTGGGACGGCTTACAAGAGACCCAGTACTTC. This chain uses TRBV18 with TRBJ2-5; tentatively, D is TRBD1 or TRBD2 (5 bases each). The CDR3 totals 14 residues. The V end was cut by 8 bases, the J end by 2 bases, with 15 bases between. From germline, CDR1 is KGHSH and CDR2 LQKENI.

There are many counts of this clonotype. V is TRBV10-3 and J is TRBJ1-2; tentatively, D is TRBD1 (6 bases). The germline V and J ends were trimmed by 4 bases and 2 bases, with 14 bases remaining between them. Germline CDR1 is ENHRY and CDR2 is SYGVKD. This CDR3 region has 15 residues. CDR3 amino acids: CAISGGVGGNYGYTF. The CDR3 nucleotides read TGTGCCATCAGTGGAGGTGTAGGGGGGAACTATGGCTACACCTTC.

This chain's CDR3 is CASSLQLRRGRSRLYNEQFF. The DNA for the CDR3 is TGTGCCAGCAGCTTACAGCTCAGGCGGGGGCGGTCACGCCTCTACAATGAGCAGTTCTTC. The chain uses TRBV11-2 and TRBJ2-1, with D possibly TRBD2 on 7 matching bases. Germline values: CDR1 SGHAT, CDR2 FQNNGV. V lost 2 bases and J 3 bases, leaving 26 bases between the germline ends. The CDR3 covers 20 residues.

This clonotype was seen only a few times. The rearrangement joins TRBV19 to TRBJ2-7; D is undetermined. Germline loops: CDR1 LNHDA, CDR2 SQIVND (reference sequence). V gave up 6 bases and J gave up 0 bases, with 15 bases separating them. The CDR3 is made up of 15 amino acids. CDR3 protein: CASRPGTSRSYEQYF. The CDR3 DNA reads TGTGCCAGTAGGCCCGGTACTTCCCGCTCCTACGAGCAGTACTTC.

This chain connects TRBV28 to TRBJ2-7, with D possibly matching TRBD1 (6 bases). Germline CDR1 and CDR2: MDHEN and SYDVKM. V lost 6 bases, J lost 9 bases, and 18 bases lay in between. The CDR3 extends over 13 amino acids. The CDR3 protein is CASSPGTSLGQYF. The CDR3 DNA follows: TGTGCCAGCAGCCCCGGGACAAGTTTGGGGCAGTACTTC. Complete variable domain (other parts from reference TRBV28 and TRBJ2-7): DVKVTQSSRYLVKRTGEKVFLECVQDMDHENMFWYRQDPGLGLRLIYFSYDVKMKEKGDIPEGYSVSREKKERFSLILESASTNQTSMYLCASSPGTSLGQYFGPGTRLTVT.

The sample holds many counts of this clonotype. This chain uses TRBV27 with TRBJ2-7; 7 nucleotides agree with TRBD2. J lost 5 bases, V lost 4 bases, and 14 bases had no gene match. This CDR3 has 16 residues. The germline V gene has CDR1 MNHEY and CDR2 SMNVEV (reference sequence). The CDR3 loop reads CASSSPGRGLLNEQYF. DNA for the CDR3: TGTGCCAGCAGTTCACCGGGGAGGGGACTACTTAACGAGCAGTACTTC.

The CDR3 DNA sequence: TGTGCCAGCAGTAAAGTCCCGGACATCTCCTATGGCTACACCTTC. This sequence encodes CASSKVPDISYGYTF. J is TRBJ1-2 and V is TRBV6-1; possibly TRBD1 for D (5 bases). Germline CDR1 and CDR2: MNHNS and SASEGT. V was trimmed by 5 bases and J by 4 bases, leaving 17 bases between them. The CDR3 is 15 residues long.

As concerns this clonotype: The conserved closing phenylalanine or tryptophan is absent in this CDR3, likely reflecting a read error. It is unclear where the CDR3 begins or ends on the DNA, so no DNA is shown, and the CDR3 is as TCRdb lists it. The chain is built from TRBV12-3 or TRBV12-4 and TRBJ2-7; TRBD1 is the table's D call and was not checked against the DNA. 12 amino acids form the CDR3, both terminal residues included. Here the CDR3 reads CASSLAGTDTYL.